This section outlines one T cell receptor beta chain sequence together with its context. CDR1 is SNHLY, CDR2 FYNNEI, per germline. Trimming pared 1 base from V and 12 bases from J, leaving 13 bases between. There are 12 residues in the CDR3. The sample comes from a study of technical replicates of blood from several donors. The table came from immunoSEQ multiplex PCR; TCRdb's copy has only in-frame clones and leaves some out. This sample yields about 73,000 clones, of which approximately 93% are seen a single time; 0.25% belongs to the top ten. Material for sequencing was T cells isolated from PBMCs. The clonotype comes from a human donor in good health. The chain has TRBV2 and TRBJ2-7; D is perhaps TRBD1 (5 bases). The CDR3 bases are TGTGCCAGCAGTGAAGAGGGGCTGGGGCGGTACTTC. Translating gives CASSEEGLGRYF.